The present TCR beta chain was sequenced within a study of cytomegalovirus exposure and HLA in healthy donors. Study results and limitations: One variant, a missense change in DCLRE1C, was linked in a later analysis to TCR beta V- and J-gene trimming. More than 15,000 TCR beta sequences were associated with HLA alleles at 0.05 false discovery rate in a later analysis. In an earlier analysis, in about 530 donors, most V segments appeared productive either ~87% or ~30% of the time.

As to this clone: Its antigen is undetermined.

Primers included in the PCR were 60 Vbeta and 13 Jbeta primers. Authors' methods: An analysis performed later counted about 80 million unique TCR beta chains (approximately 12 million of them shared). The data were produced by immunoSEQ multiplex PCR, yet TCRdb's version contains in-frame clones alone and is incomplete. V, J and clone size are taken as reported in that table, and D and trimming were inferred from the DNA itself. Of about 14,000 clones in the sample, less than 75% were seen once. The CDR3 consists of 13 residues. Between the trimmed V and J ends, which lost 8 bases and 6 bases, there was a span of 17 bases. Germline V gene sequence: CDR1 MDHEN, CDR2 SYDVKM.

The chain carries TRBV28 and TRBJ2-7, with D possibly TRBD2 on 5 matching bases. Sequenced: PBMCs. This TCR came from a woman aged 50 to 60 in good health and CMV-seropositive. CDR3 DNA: TGTGCCAGCTCTCCGACGGACTTTACCGAGCAGTACTTC. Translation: CASSPTDFTEQYF.